This T cell receptor beta chain comes out of a study of identical twins. TCRdb re-called the 5' RACE reads with MiXCR, one entry per CDR3 protein. The table lists 400,000 to 550,000 distinct CDR3 sequences, 24% of them singletons. This clonotype was detected a few times. The sample was also reused in another study, on T cells expressing NK-cell markers. Turning to that study: Sorted CD3+CD56+NKG2C+, CD3+CD56+NKG2C- and CD3+CD56-NKG2C+ T cells supplied TCR beta repertoires.

This clonotype originated in a woman younger than 30 in good health. The sample comprised CD4+ T cells sorted from blood.

The CDR3 nucleotides are TGTGCCAGCACCCCCTCTCGGGCAGGGTTCCCTATACTAGCCAAAAACATTCAGTACTTC. Its protein product is CASTPSRAGFPILAKNIQYF. The V call is TRBV12-3 or TRBV12-4, the J call TRBJ2-4; D is perhaps TRBD1 (5 bases). V was shortened by 7 bases and J by 0 bases, with 28 bases between the two germline ends. The CDR3 is 20 residues long.